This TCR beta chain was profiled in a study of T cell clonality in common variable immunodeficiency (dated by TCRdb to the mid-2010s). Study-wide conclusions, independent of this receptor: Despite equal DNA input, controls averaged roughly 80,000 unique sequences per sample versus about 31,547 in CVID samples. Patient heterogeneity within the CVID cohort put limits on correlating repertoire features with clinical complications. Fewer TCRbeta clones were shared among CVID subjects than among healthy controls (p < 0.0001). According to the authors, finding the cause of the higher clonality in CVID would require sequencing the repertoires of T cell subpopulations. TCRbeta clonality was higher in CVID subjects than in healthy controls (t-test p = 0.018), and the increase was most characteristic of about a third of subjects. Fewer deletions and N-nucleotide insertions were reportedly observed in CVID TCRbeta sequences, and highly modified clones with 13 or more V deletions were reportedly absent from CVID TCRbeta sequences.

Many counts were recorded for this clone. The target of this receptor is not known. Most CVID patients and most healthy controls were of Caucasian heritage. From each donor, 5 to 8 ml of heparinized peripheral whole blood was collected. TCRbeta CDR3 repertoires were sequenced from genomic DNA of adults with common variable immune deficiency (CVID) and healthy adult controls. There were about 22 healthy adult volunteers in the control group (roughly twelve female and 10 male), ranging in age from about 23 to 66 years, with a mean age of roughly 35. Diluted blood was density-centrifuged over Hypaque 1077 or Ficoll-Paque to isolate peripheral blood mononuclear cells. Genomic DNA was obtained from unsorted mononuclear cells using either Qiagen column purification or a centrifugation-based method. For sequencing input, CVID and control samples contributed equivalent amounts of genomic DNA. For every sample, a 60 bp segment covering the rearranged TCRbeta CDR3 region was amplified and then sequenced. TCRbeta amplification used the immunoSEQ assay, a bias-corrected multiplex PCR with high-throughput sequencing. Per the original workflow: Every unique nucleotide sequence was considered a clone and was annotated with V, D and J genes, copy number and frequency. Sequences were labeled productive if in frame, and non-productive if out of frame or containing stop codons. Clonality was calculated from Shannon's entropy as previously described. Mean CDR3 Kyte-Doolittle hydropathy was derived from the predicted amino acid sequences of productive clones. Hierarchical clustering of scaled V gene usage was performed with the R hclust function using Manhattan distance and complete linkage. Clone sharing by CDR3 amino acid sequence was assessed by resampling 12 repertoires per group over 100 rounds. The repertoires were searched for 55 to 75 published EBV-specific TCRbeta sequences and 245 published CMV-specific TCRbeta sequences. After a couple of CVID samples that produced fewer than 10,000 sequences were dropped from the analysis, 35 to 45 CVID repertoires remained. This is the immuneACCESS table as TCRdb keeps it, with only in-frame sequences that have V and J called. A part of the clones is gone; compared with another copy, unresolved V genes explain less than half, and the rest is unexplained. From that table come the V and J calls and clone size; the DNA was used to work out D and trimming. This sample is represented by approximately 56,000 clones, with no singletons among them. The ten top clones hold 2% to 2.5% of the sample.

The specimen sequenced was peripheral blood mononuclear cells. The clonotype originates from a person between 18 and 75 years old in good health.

The DNA read from the CDR3 is TGTGCCAGCACCCGCCCCCGGGGGGGCCGCAATGAG. It codes for CASTRPRGGRNE. The complete CDR3 protein is CASTRPRGGRNEQFF. The V and J segments used are TRBV2 and TRBJ2-1; 8 middle bases align to TRBD2. The CDR3 end is not reached by the read, which stops 3 residues before it; the germline J gene fills it in. The CDR3 goes from the cysteine to the phenylalanine over 15 residues. Sequencing covers 36 bases of the CDR3, shown here with the frame starting at base 1. Germline trimming: 7 bases from V, 6 bases from J; junction bases outside gene matches: 11. From a lookup of the germline V gene, CDR1 and CDR2 are SNHLY and FYNNEI.